This TCR beta chain is from a study of regulatory T cells in long-lasting Graves disease. The CDR3 is 15 residues long. V was cut by 7 bases and J by 4 bases, with 14 bases left in between. Germline V gene lookup returns CDR1 LNHDA and CDR2 SQIVND (reference sequence). Investigators prepared the TCR beta libraries by applying iRepertoire HTBI primers and Arm-PCR of CDR3 regions. Each CDR3 protein gets one entry after TCRdb re-called the multiplex PCR reads with MiXCR. There are under 800,000 distinct CDR3 sequences in the sample; around 17% occur only once, and 18% lies in the top ten. On this clonotype: What it binds is not known.

Specified time point: newly diagnosed GD, antithyroid drugs for less than 3 months. PBMCs were the source of the RNA used for TCR sequencing. Whole-study findings and limits: Newly diagnosed disease favored TRBV20-1 and TRBJ2-1 over persistent disease. Persistent patients had a count of shared public clonotypes (around 2,700) that exceeded that of new patients (about 970).

The same sample was also used in a study of T cells in Graves' hyperthyroidism and ophthalmopathy. This second study says: Primed by the HTBI set, a first-round RT-PCR was run on the TCR CDR3.

The input for sequencing was peripheral blood mononuclear cells (PBMCs), taken at new diagnosis, from a patient treated with antithyroid drugs. The clonotype was recovered from a woman under 40 with Graves disease. This chain uses TRBV19 with TRBJ2-6; D might be TRBD1 or TRBD2, each matching 6 bases. This CDR3 reads CASISGASGANVLTF. CDR3 coding DNA: TGTGCCAGTATTTCGGGGGCGTCCGGGGCCAACGTCCTGACTTTC. The complete variable domain, with remaining parts taken from reference TRBV19 and TRBJ2-6, reads DGGITQSPKYLFRKEGQNVTLSCEQNLNHDAMYWYRQDPGQGLRLIYYSQIVNDFQKGDIAEGYSVSREKKESFPLTVTSAQKNPTAFYLCASISGASGANVLTFGAGSRLTVL.